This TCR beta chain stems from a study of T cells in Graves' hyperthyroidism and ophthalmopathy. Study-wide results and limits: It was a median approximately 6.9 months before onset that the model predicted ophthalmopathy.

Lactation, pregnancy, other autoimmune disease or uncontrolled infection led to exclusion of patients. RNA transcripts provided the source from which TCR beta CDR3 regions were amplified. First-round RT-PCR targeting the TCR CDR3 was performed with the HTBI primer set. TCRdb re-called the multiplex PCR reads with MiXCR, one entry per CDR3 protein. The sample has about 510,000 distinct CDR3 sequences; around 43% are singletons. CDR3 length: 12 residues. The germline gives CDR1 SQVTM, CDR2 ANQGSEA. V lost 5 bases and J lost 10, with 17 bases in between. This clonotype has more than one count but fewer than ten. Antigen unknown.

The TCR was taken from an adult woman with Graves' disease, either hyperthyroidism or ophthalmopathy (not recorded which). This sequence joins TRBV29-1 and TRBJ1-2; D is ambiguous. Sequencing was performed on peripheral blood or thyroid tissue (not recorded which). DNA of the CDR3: TGCAGCGTTTGGGGAGAGGGCAAGGCCTACACCTTC. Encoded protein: CSVWGEGKAYTF.